This is a list of T cell receptor beta chains from one sample in a study of T cell responses to AZD1222 COVID-19 vaccine. Libraries were prepared by immunoSEQ multiplex PCR; TCRdb keeps only in-frame clonotypes and omits some of them. The sample contains more than 95,000 clones, approximately 90% of which appear only once. The sequencing here drew on peripheral blood, taken on day 0 of AZD1222 vaccination. The receptors were gathered from an adult in good health. CDR3s leave out the opening cysteine and the closing phenylalanine or tryptophan. Each record gives: V gene, J gene, CDR3 length, CDR3 protein.

V: TRBV7-8; J: TRBJ2-6; length: 16; CDR3: ASSWPPDRGPGANVLT
V: TRBV19; J: TRBJ1-1; length: 13; CDR3: ASSPSWTGGTEAF
V: TRBV7-2; J: TRBJ2-7; length: 11; CDR3: ASSFSVKDEQY
V: TRBV4-2; J: TRBJ2-7; length: 13; CDR3: ASSQNLQQGYEQY
V: TRBV28; J: TRBJ2-2; length: 12; CDR3: ASRDTADTGELF
V: TRBV18; J: TRBJ1-1; length: 14; CDR3: ASSGGGLMENTEAF
V: TRBV4-3; J: TRBJ2-7; length: 14; CDR3: ASSQGTSASSYEQY
V: TRBV2; J: TRBJ1-2; length: 11; CDR3: ASIQEGFYGYT
V: TRBV5-4; J: TRBJ1-2; length: 14; CDR3: ASSFGAGTGGRGYT
V: TRBV18; J: TRBJ1-5; length: 13; CDR3: ASSPTAGGGQPQH
V: TRBV28; J: TRBJ1-2; length: 12; CDR3: ATPSGAIGYGYT
V: TRBV3-1/TRBV3-2; J: TRBJ1-1; length: 12; CDR3: ASSPTTGRIEAF
V: TRBV6-2/TRBV6-3; J: TRBJ2-7; length: 15; CDR3: ASSGRTSGSRAYEQY
V: TRBV25-1; J: TRBJ2-5; length: 13; CDR3: ASSESAGGAETQY
V: TRBV7-2; J: TRBJ1-2; length: 11; CDR3: ASSRGARGGYT
V: TRBV28; J: TRBJ2-7; length: 12; CDR3: ASSLSQGIYEQY
V: TRBV11-2; J: TRBJ1-5; length: 13; CDR3: ASSLDRTGYQPQH
V: TRBV28; J: TRBJ2-1; length: 13; CDR3: ASRAGTRGISEQF
V: TRBV5-1; J: TRBJ2-5; length: 18; CDR3: ASSLVLRTSGGGGQETQY
V: TRBV5-1; J: TRBJ2-3; length: 14; CDR3: ASRGGGSGETDTQY
V: TRBV5-1; J: TRBJ2-2; length: 13; CDR3: ASSLGQGNTGELF
V: TRBV19; J: TRBJ2-3; length: 12; CDR3: ASRPGLAGDTQY
V: TRBV12-3/TRBV12-4; J: TRBJ1-1; length: 11; CDR3: ASSMTANTEAF
V: TRBV3-1/TRBV3-2; J: TRBJ1-1; length: 12; CDR3: ASSQIIGRTEAF
V: TRBV3-1/TRBV3-2; J: TRBJ1-2; length: 13; CDR3: ASNQGFQGEDGYT
V: TRBV9; J: TRBJ2-7; length: 13; CDR3: ASSMGGSPRYEQY
V: TRBV5-1; J: TRBJ2-6; length: 13; CDR3: ASSSTGPGANVLT
V: TRBV28; J: TRBJ2-7; length: 12; CDR3: ASLSPGRDYEQY
V: TRBV20-1; J: TRBJ2-7; length: 10; CDR3: SASVQGSEQY
V: TRBV12-3/TRBV12-4; J: TRBJ2-3; length: 10; CDR3: ASRPGADTQY
V: TRBV24-1; J: TRBJ1-5; length: 11; CDR3: ATSDFDSQPQH
V: TRBV2; J: TRBJ1-5; length: 14; CDR3: ASSAGQEGTYQPQH
V: TRBV28; J: TRBJ2-2; length: 13; CDR3: ASSLGGSVTGELF
V: TRBV24-1; J: TRBJ1-5; length: 14; CDR3: APEPGFNYSNQPQH
V: TRBV20-1; J: TRBJ2-2; length: 9; CDR3: SAGRVGELF
V: TRBV4-2; J: TRBJ1-2; length: 12; CDR3: ASSHGDRGYGYT
V: TRBV12-3/TRBV12-4; J: TRBJ2-1; length: 11; CDR3: ASSRTGLNEQF
V: TRBV9; J: TRBJ2-1; length: 12; CDR3: ASSVEGAFNEQF
V: TRBV5-1; J: TRBJ1-1; length: 12; CDR3: ASRFGTANTEAF
V: TRBV7-2; J: TRBJ2-7; length: 12; CDR3: ASSFDRSYNEQY
V: TRBV11-2; J: TRBJ2-7; length: 14; CDR3: ASSLVGSGGTYEQY